Presented here are 24 T cell receptor beta chains from one specimen sequenced in a study of blood T cells in healthy people across ages (dated by TCRdb to 2013 to 2016). The library was prepared using 5' RACE. A second PCR of about 6 to 12 cycles was run with a J-beta primer mix and a sample-barcoded 5' primer. TCRdb reprocessing: public reads trimmed at Q25 with fastp, clones called with MiXCR, in-frame beta chains kept. Rows matching on CDR3 protein sequence are summarized as one entry with the most common DNA and genes. The sample table records around 1,900,000 distinct CDR3 sequences; around 40% of these occur just once. About 23% of the sample is held by the ten biggest clonotypes. The sample was blood. Every receptor here comes from a human donor in good health.

The V and J genes are TRBV28 and TRBJ2-4; TRBD1 might be the D (5 bases). Deletions cut 3 bases from V and 2 bases from J, with 11 bases between. Germline loops: CDR1 MDHEN, CDR2 SYDVKM. This CDR3 has 15 amino acids. The CDR3 loop is CASSFITDTKNIQYF. CDR3 DNA: TGTGCCAGCAGTTTTATTACGGACACCAAAAACATTCAGTACTTC.

In its sample, this clonotype was seen a few times. The gene calls are TRBV28 and TRBJ2-7; D gene unclear. Trimming took 7 bases from V and 2 from J, leaving 12 bases between them. The CDR3 has 13 amino acids. Germline V lookup: CDR1 MDHEN, CDR2 SYDVKM. The CDR3 DNA follows: TGTGCCAGCATCCGCCCGGATCCCTACGAGCAGTACTTC. Translating it yields CASIRPDPYEQYF.

The chain couples TRBV20-1 to TRBJ2-1, with 10 bases lining up with TRBD2. With V trimmed by 5 bases and J by 4 bases, 8 bases remained unmatched. There are 15 residues in the CDR3. Germline loops: CDR1 DFQATT, CDR2 SNEGSKA (reference sequence). This CDR3 reads CSAPPLLAGYNEQFF. The DNA for the CDR3 is TGCAGTGCTCCTCCTCTACTAGCGGGGTACAATGAGCAGTTCTTC.

In DNA, the CDR3 is TGTGCCAGCAGTGAAGGGCAGACCTACTATGGCTACACCTTC. This encodes CASSEGQTYYGYTF. The chain carries TRBV2 and TRBJ1-2; D gene unclear. CDR1 and CDR2 from the germline V gene are SNHLY and FYNNEI. The V end was cut by 1 base, the J end by 3 bases, with 9 bases between. The CDR3 has 14 amino acids. The whole variable domain, remainder taken from reference TRBV2 and TRBJ1-2, is EPEVTQTPSHQVTQMGQEVILRCVPISNHLYFYWYRQILGQKVEFLVSFYNNEISEKSEIFDDQFSVERPDGSNFTLKIRSTKLEDSAMYFCASSEGQTYYGYTFGSGTRLTVV.

The rearrangement joins TRBV16 to TRBJ1-2; perhaps TRBD1 as D (5 bases). CDR1 is KGHSY and CDR2 is FQNENV in the germline V gene. The V end lost 5 bases, the J end lost 9 bases, and 19 bases lay between the germline ends. The CDR3 contains 14 residues. Here the CDR3 reads CASSFLQGMGSYTF. The CDR3 DNA reads TGTGCCAGCAGCTTCCTTCAGGGAATGGGAAGCTACACCTTC.

This clonotype came up a few times. This chain connects TRBV29-1 to TRBJ2-5; no reliable D call. Trimming removed 1 base from V and 1 base from J, with 19 bases in between. The CDR3 is 17 residues long. The germline V gene has CDR1 SQVTM and CDR2 ANQGSEA. CDR3 DNA sequence: TGCAGCGTTGAAGGCAGGATGATGACATGGGGCCAAGAGACCCAGTACTTC. It codes for CSVEGRMMTWGQETQYF.

The chain recombines TRBV29-1 with TRBJ1-2, with D uncertain. Trimming took off 4 bases at V and 8 bases at J, with 17 bases between the two ends. The germline V gene encodes CDR1 SQVTM and CDR2 ANQGSEA. CDR3 size: 13 residues. This CDR3 is CSVAPLALGGYTF. CDR3 DNA sequence: TGCAGCGTTGCCCCGTTAGCTCTTGGGGGCTACACCTTC.

The rearrangement joins TRBV7-2 to TRBJ1-3; no definite D call. The CDR3 totals 14 residues. CDR1 SGHTA and CDR2 FQGNSA come from the germline V gene. With 3 bases removed from V and 0 bases from J, the gap between germline ends came to 6 bases. As DNA, the CDR3 is TGTGCCAGCAGCTTGTCCTACTCTGGAAACACCATATATTTT. It encodes CASSLSYSGNTIYF.

This clonotype was picked up a small number of times. This chain connects TRBV25-1 to TRBJ2-7; unclear D gene. Trimming left V 5 bases short and J 5 bases short, with 7 bases between. This CDR3 is 11 amino acids long. CDR1 is MGHDK, CDR2 SYGVNS, per germline. CDR3 in DNA: TGTGCCAGCAGTATAATCAACGAGCAGTACTTC. Residues: CASSIINEQYF.

The chain is built from TRBV3-1 and TRBJ2-5; 7 bases map to TRBD1. CDR1 and CDR2 from the germline V gene are LGHDT and YNNKEL (reference sequence). V lost 0 bases and J lost 0; bases outside the gene matches: 7. This CDR3 spans 17 amino acids. The CDR3 loop is CASSQDSGQSYQETQYF. As DNA, the CDR3 is TGTGCCAGCAGCCAAGATTCGGGACAGTCGTACCAAGAGACCCAGTACTTC.

The V gene is TRBV4-1, the J gene TRBJ2-7, with a possible D match to TRBD1 (8 bases). V was cut by 1 base and J by 7 bases, with 20 bases left in between. This CDR3 has 16 residues. Germline CDR1 and CDR2: MGHRA and YSYEKL. CDR3 region: CASSQVGGTGQGEQYF. The DNA for the CDR3 is TGCGCCAGCAGCCAAGTGGGGGGGACAGGACAAGGGGAGCAGTACTTC.

This clonotype was picked up a small number of times. This chain uses TRBV27 with TRBJ1-6; D not certain. Germline V lookup: CDR1 MNHEY, CDR2 SMNVEV (reference sequence). There are 13 residues in the CDR3. Trimming cost V 1 base and J 7 bases, with 5 bases left between them. The CDR3: CASSLLGNSPLHF. The DNA of the CDR3 is TGTGCCAGCAGTTTATTGGGAAATTCACCCCTCCACTTT.

CDR3 residues: CASSEVQVSGELFF. DNA of the CDR3: TGTGCCAGCAGTGAAGTTCAGGTTTCCGGGGAGCTGTTTTTT. V usage is TRBV6-1 and J usage is TRBJ2-2; no definite D call. This CDR3 comprises 14 residues. V lost 1 base to trimming and J lost 6 bases, with 9 bases between them. Per germline, CDR1 MNHNS and CDR2 SASEGT.

The rearrangement links TRBV5-1 to TRBJ1-2, with D possibly matching TRBD1 (5 bases). Between the trimmed V and J ends, which lost 0 bases and 0 bases, there was a span of 9 bases. CDR3 length equals 15 residues. CDR1 SGHRS and CDR2 YFSETQ come from the germline V gene. This chain's CDR3 is CASSLVGVANYGYTF. In DNA, the CDR3 is TGCGCCAGCAGCTTGGTGGGGGTAGCTAACTATGGCTACACCTTC. Looking up the rest from reference TRBV5-1 and TRBJ1-2 gives the full variable domain: KAGVTQTPRYLIKTRGQQVTLSCSPISGHRSVSWYQQTPGQGLQFLFEYFSETQRNKGNFPGRFSGRQFSNSRSEMNVSTLELGDSALYLCASSLVGVANYGYTFGSGTRLTVV.

The chain is built from TRBV11-3 and TRBJ2-1; D not certain. There are 12 residues in the CDR3. Germline CDR1 reads SGHNT; CDR2 reads YENEEA. Trimming removed 0 bases at V and 13 bases at J, with 10 bases between. CDR3 sequence reads: CASSLDWSIQFF. CDR3 DNA: TGTGCCAGCAGCTTAGATTGGAGTATACAGTTCTTC.

V and J are TRBV29-1 and TRBJ1-2; the match to TRBD1 covers 12 bases. In germline, CDR1 is SQVTM, CDR2 ANQGSEA. V lost 5 bases and J lost 1; bases outside the gene matches: 8. The CDR3 consists of 16 residues. CDR3 amino acids: CSVPGTGGGYNYGYTF. CDR3 in DNA: TGCAGCGTTCCCGGGACAGGGGGCGGATATAACTATGGCTACACCTTC.

This sequence joins TRBV29-1 and TRBJ1-2; D gene unclear. Germline V lookup: CDR1 SQVTM, CDR2 ANQGSEA. V was shortened by 0 bases and J by 4 bases, with 6 bases between the two germline ends. The CDR3 is made up of 12 amino acids. CDR3 amino acids: CSVEDSSYGYTF. In nucleotides, the CDR3 is TGCAGCGTTGAAGATTCAAGCTATGGCTACACCTTC. Based on the CDR3 plus reference TRBV29-1 and TRBJ1-2, the full variable domain is SAVISQKPSRDICQRGTSLTIQCQVDSQVTMMFWYRQQPGQSLTLIATANQGSEATYESGFVIDKFPISRPNLTFSTLTVSNMSPEDSSIYLCSVEDSSYGYTFGSGTRLTVV.

This clonotype has only a few counts. This chain connects TRBV12-3 or TRBV12-4 to TRBJ2-7; 7 bases fit TRBD1. Trimming at V came to 4 bases and at J to 5 bases, leaving 11 bases not matched to a gene. CDR3 length equals 15 residues. The CDR3 region is CASSSPNRGPNEQYF. The CDR3 bases are TGTGCCAGCAGTTCCCCAAACAGGGGCCCCAACGAGCAGTACTTC.

This rearrangement joins TRBV19 to TRBJ1-1; 8 nucleotides agree with TRBD1. The CDR3 runs 14 residues. Germline loops: CDR1 LNHDA, CDR2 SQIVND (reference sequence). Trimming cost V 3 bases and J 2 bases; bases outside gene matches: 2. The CDR3 coding sequence is TGTGCCAGTAGTATCGGGACAGGAAACACTGAAGCTTTCTTT. This encodes CASSIGTGNTEAFF.

This clonotype turned up a few times. For the CDR3, the DNA is TGTGCCAGCAGCTGGGATAGGGACAGGGCCTACGAGCAGTACTTC. This codes for CASSWDRDRAYEQYF. The chain employs TRBV7-2 and TRBJ2-7; 9 bases fit TRBD1. The V gene end was trimmed by 4 bases and the J gene end by 2 bases; junction bases not matched to a gene: 6. Germline CDR1 is SGHTA and CDR2 is FQGNSA. The length of the CDR3 is 15 residues.

The rearrangement uses TRBV12-3 or TRBV12-4 and TRBJ2-4, with 9 bases fitting TRBD1. V was clipped by 5 bases and J by 15 bases; unmatched bases: 14. This CDR3 region has 14 residues. The CDR3 is CASSQLTGTGKLYF. In DNA, the CDR3 is TGTGCCAGCAGTCAATTAACCGGGACAGGGAAATTGTACTTC.

The sample holds a few counts of this clonotype. V is TRBV4-3 and J is TRBJ2-3; D is unresolved. The CDR3 has 12 residues. CDR1 is LGHNA, CDR2 YSLEER, per germline. V gave up 0 bases and J gave up 11 bases, with 9 bases separating them. The CDR3 coding sequence is TGCGCCAGCAGCCAAGATCTATGGGTGCAGTATTTT. Encoded protein: CASSQDLWVQYF.

This rearrangement joins TRBV25-1 to TRBJ1-2; 7 nucleotides line up with TRBD1. The CDR3 spans 16 residues. CDR1 is MGHDK, CDR2 SYGVNS, per germline. V shed 0 bases, J shed 7 bases, and the junction held 11 bases outside the gene matches. CDR3 loop: CASSEYFEGNRGGYTF. In DNA form, the CDR3 reads TGTGCCAGCAGTGAATATTTTGAGGGCAACAGGGGTGGCTACACCTTC.

This CDR3 is CASSYTQGLEKLFF. CDR3 bases: TGTGCCAGCAGTTACACACAGGGACTTGAAAAACTGTTTTTT. The V and J genes are TRBV6-6 and TRBJ1-4; possibly TRBD1 for D (6 bases). V lost 2 bases and J lost 7, with 11 bases in between. This CDR3 is built from 14 residues. The germline V gene encodes CDR1 MNHNY and CDR2 SVGAGI (reference sequence).